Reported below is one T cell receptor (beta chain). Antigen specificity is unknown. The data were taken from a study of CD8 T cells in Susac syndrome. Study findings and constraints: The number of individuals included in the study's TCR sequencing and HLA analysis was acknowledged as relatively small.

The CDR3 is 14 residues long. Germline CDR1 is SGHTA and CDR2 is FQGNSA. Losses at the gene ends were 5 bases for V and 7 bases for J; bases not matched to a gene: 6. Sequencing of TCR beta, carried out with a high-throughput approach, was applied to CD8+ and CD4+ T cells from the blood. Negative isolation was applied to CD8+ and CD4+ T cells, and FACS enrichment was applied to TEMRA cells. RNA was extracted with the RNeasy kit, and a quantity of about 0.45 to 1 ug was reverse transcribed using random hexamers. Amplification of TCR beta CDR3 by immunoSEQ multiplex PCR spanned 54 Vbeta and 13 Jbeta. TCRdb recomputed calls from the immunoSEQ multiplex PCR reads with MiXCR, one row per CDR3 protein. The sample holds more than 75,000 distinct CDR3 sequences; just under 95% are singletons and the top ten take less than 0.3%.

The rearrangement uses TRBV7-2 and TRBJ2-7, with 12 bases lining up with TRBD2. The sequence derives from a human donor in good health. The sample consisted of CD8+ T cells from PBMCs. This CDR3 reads CASSASGGAKEQYF. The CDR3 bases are TGTGCCAGCAGCGCTAGCGGGGGGGCGAAGGAGCAGTACTTC. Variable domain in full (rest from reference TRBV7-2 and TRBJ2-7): GAGVSQSPSNKVTEKGKDVELRCDPISGHTALYWYRQSLGQGLEFLIYFQGNSAPDKSGLPSDRFSAERTGGSVSTLTIQRTQQEDSAVYLCASSASGGAKEQYFGPGTRLTVT.